This T cell receptor beta chain derives from a study of CD8 T cells in ankylosing spondylitis. General observations from the study: Disease-linked clones displayed a CD8+ phenotype and appeared relatively rarely in peripheral blood. Eight highly homologous variants formed a TCR beta motif that appeared characteristic of ankylosing spondylitis blood. Reportedly, disease-linked clones are significantly enriched in ankylosing spondylitis patients' matched synovial fluid.

By quantitative 5'-RACE with molecular barcodes, the TCR beta libraries were made. MiXCR, run by TCRdb on the 5' RACE reads, gives a single entry per CDR3 protein. The data hold approximately 140,000 distinct CDR3 sequences, with roughly 44% observed a single time. Concerning this clonotype: What it binds is not known. A much larger clone sits a single nucleotide away, making a read error possible.

This receptor was identified in a male donor with ankylosing spondylitis. Sequenced sample: synovial fluid, either unsorted or a sorted T cell fraction (not recorded which).

CDR3: CASSSTGSGELFF. The CDR3 nucleotides read TGTGCCAGCAGTTCCACAGGGTCCGGGGAGCTGTTTTTT. This sequence joins TRBV12-3 or TRBV12-4 and TRBJ2-2; TRBD1 is a possible D gene (6 bases). The CDR3 loop spans 13 amino acids. Trimming removed 4 bases at V and 6 bases at J, with 9 bases between.